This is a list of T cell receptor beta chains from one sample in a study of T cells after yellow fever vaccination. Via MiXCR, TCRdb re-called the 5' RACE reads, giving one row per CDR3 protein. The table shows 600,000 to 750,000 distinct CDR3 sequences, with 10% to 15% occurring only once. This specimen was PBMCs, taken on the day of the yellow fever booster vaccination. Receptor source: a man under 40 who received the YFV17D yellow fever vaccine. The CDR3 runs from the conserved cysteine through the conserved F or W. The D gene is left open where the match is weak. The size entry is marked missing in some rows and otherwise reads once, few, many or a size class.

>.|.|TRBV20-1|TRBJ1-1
TGCAGTGCTCCCTCGGCCAGGGGAAACACTGAAGCTTTCTTT
CSAPSARGNTEAFF
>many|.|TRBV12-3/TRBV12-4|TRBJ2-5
TGTGCCAGCAGTTTTGGGTCTCAGGGGACCCAGTACTTC
CASSFGSQGTQYF
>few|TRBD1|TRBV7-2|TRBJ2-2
TGTGCCAGCAGCTCGAGGGGGCCCAGCACCGGGGAGCTGTTTTTT
CASSSRGPSTGELFF
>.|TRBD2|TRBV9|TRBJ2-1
TGTGCCAGCAGCGTAGCTGCGGCTAGCGGATACAATGAGCAGTTCTTC
CASSVAAASGYNEQFF
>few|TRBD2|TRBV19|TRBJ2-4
TGTGCCAGCCGCCCTCGGGGGGGGGAAAACATTCAGTACTTC
CASRPRGGENIQYF
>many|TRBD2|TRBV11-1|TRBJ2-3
TGTGCCAGCAGCCCTTTAGCTTCCAGGGACTACCGCCGAGATACGCAGTATTTT
CASSPLASRDYRRDTQYF
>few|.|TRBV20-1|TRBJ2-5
TGCAGTGCTAGACGGGCTGAGAGGCAAGAGACCCAGTACTTC
CSARRAERQETQYF
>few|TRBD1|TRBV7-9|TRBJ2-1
TGTGCCAGCCGCCCCTGGGACAGAGGGTCCAATGAGCAGTTCTTC
CASRPWDRGSNEQFF
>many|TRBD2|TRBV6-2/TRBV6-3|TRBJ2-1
TGTGCCAGCAGTAGTCTAGCGGGAGGGGAGCAGTTCTTC
CASSSLAGGEQFF
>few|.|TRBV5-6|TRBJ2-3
TGTGCCAGCAGCTTGGTGGGCAGAGGGGATACGCAGTATTTT
CASSLVGRGDTQYF
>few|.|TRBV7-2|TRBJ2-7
TGTGCCAGCAGCTCCCCCACCACACATGGGATCTACGAGCAGTACTTC
CASSSPTTHGIYEQYF
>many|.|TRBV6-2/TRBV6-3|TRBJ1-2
TGTGCCAGCAGTACTGGACTTCGTAGCTACACCTTC
CASSTGLRSYTF
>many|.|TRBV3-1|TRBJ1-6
TGTGCCAGCAGCGGCGGGCTGGTGAATTCACCCCTCCACTTT
CASSGGLVNSPLHF
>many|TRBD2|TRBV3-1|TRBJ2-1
TGTGCCAGCAGCCAAGATTGGGGGCTAGCGGGAGAACCTGTACACAATGAGCAGTTCTTC
CASSQDWGLAGEPVHNEQFF
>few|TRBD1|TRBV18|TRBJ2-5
TGTGCCAGCTCACCACTGGGACAGGGCTCCCAAGAGACCCAGTACTTC
CASSPLGQGSQETQYF
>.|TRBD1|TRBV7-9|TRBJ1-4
TGTGCCAGCAGCTTTGCAGGGGGTCGCGCTAATGAAAAACTGTTTTTT
CASSFAGGRANEKLFF
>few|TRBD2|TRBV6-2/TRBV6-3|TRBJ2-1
TGTGCCAGCAGCCCACGCCTAAGCGGGAGATTCAATGAGCAGTTCTTC
CASSPRLSGRFNEQFF
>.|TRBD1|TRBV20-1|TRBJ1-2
TGCAGTGCCCGACAGGGCTTGCGCTATGGCTACACCTTC
CSARQGLRYGYTF
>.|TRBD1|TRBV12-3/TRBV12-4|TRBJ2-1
TGTGCCAGCAGTTTAGTGCTGGATAGGGGGCCTCCTCCTAATTTC
CASSLVLDRGPPPNF
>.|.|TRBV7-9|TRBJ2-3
TGTGCCAGCAGCCCTGATAATATGGATACGCAGTATTTT
CASSPDNMDTQYF
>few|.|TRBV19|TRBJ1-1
TGTGCCAGTAGTATCGGGGGGACAACCAACACTGAAGCTTTCTTT
CASSIGGTTNTEAFF
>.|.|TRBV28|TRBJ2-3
TGTGCCATCCTGGGGGGCGGTACGCAGTATTTT
CAILGGGTQYF
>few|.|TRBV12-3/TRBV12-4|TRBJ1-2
TGTGCCAGCAGTTTCACAGGGATGTATGGCTACACCTTC
CASSFTGMYGYTF
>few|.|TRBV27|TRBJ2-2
TGTGCCAGCAACCACTACCAGAACACCGGGGAGCTGTTTTTT
CASNHYQNTGELFF
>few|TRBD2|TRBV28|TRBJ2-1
TGTGCCAGCAGACCCATAGCGGGAGAGAATGAGCAGTTCTTC
CASRPIAGENEQFF
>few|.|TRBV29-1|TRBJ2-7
TGCAGCGTTCGGAGGGGATCAAGCTCCTACGAGCAGTACTTC
CSVRRGSSSYEQYF
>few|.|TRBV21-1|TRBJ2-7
TGTGCCAGCACCCCACCTAGGAGGGCCTACGAGCAGTACTTC
CASTPPRRAYEQYF
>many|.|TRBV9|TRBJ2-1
TGTGCCAGCAGCGTAGACACCTACAATGAGCAGTTCTTC
CASSVDTYNEQFF
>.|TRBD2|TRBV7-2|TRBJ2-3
TGTGCCAGCAGCTCCAGCGGGAGGGACCATACGCAGTATTTT
CASSSSGRDHTQYF
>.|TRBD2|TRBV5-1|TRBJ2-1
TGCGCCAGCAGACCATCCTCGACTAGCGGGAGTGCAAGCTCCTACAATGAGCAGTTCTTC
CASRPSSTSGSASSYNEQFF
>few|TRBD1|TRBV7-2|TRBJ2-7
TGTGCCAGCAGCTTAGCGCCGGGACAGGGGGCTGGCGAGCAGTACTTC
CASSLAPGQGAGEQYF
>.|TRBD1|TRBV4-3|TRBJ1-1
TGCGCCAGCAGCCAAGATATGGACAGGGGGCAAGGGGCTTTCTTT
CASSQDMDRGQGAFF
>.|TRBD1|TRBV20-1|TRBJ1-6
TGCAGTGCGGGACAGAATTCACCCCTCCACTTT
CSAGQNSPLHF
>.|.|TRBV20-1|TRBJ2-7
TGCAGTGTCCGAGGTGGAGCTACAACTTACGAGCAGTACTTC
CSVRGGATTYEQYF
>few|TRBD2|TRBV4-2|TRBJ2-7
TGTGCCAGCAGCCAAATTAGCGGGAGGGCCGAGGTCGAGCAGTACTTC
CASSQISGRAEVEQYF
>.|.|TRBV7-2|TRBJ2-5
TGTGCCAGCAGCCCAAGCCGACGGAGGGTAGGGGGAGAGACCCAGTACTTC
CASSPSRRRVGGETQYF
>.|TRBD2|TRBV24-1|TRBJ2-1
TGTGCCACCAGTGATCCTAGCGGGAGGGCCCCCAATGAGCAGTTCTTC
CATSDPSGRAPNEQFF
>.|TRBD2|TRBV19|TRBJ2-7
TGTGCCAGTAGTGTAGCGGGAGCCTACGAGCAGTACTTC
CASSVAGAYEQYF
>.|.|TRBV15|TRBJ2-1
TGTGCCACCAGCAGAGGATGGGTAGCGGTATACAATGAGCAGTTCTTC
CATSRGWVAVYNEQFF
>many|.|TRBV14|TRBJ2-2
TGTGCCAGCAGCTCCCTTGGGCCTACGAACACCGGGGAGCTGTTTTTT
CASSSLGPTNTGELFF
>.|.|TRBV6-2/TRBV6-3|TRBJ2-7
TGTGCCAGCAGACCGGGACTCCTAACCTACGAGCAGTACTTC
CASRPGLLTYEQYF
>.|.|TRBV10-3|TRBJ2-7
TGTGCCATCAGTGAGTCAAGGGACTCCTACGAGCAGTACTTC
CAISESRDSYEQYF
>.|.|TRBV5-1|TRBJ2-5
TGCGCCAGCAGCCCCCTCAGCGTCCAAGAGACCCAGTACTTC
CASSPLSVQETQYF
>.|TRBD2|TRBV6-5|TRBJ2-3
TGTGCCAGCAGTTCGACTAGCGGGAGCGCCCACTCGGCAGATACGCAGTATTTT
CASSSTSGSAHSADTQYF
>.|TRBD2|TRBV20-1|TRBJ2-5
TGCAGTGCTAGTCCCTTAGCGGGAATTGAGACCCAGTACTTC
CSASPLAGIETQYF
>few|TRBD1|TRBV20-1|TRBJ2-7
TGCAGTGCCGAGGGACAGGGAACTTACGAGCAGTACTTC
CSAEGQGTYEQYF
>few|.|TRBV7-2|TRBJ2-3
TGTGCCAGCACTTCCGTGGCGTCCGTGACAGATACGCAGTATTTT
CASTSVASVTDTQYF
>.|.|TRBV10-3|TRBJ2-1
TGTGCCATCAAAGAGGGAGTACTCTCCATTGAGCAGTTCTTC
CAIKEGVLSIEQFF
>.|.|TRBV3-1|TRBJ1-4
TGTGCCAGCAGCCAAGATCCACCAGCGATTGCAACTAATGAAAAACTGTTTTTT
CASSQDPPAIATNEKLFF